The clone carrying this T cell receptor (beta chain) occurred many times. The CDR3 is 15 residues long. Trimming pared 0 bases from V and 8 bases from J, leaving 16 bases between. Germline values: CDR1 LGHDT, CDR2 YNNKEL (reference sequence). The data originate from a study of T cells in Graves' hyperthyroidism and ophthalmopathy. Across the study: At the time of initial diagnosis and before any treatment, peripheral blood was collected.

Ophthalmopathy patients had moderate-to-severe active disease, CAS ≥3, NOSPECS ≥4, and disease duration under 3 months. Exclusions: uncontrolled infection, other autoimmune disease, pregnancy, lactation. TCR beta CDR3 region amplification was performed from RNA transcripts. The study used the HTBI primer set for a first-round RT-PCR of the TCR CDR3. MiXCR was run by TCRdb on the multiplex PCR reads, yielding one entry per CDR3 protein. The data show 500,000 or so distinct CDR3 sequences, under 20% seen once. The chain has TRBV3-1 and TRBJ1-2; D ambiguous. Sequencing was done on a sample of blood. The TCR was taken from a woman between 18 and 30 years old with Graves' ophthalmopathy. CDR3 protein: CASSQDPGSPWGYTF. The CDR3 DNA reads as TGTGCCAGCAGCCAAGACCCTGGGTCGCCTTGGGGCTACACCTTC.